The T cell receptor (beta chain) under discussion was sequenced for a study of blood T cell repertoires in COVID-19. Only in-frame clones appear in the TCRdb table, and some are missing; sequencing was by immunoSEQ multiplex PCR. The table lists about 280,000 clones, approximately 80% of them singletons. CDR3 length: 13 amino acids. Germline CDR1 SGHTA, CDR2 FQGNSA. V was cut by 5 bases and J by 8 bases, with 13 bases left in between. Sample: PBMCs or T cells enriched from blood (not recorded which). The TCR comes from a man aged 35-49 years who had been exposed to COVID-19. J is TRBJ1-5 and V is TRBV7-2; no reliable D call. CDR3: CASSPRVFEPQHF. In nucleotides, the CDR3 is TGTGCCAGCAGCCCCCGTGTTTTTGAGCCCCAGCATTTT.